The clone carrying this T cell receptor beta chain was seen a few times. This record comes from a study of identical twins. Germline CDR1 is SGHAT and CDR2 is FQNNGV. This CDR3 comprises 12 residues. V gave up 5 bases and J gave up 11 bases, with 15 bases separating them. TCRdb reanalysed the 5' RACE reads using MiXCR and keeps one entry per CDR3 protein. The sample lists roughly 690,000 distinct CDR3 sequences, 21% seen once, with approximately 4.3% in the top ten. These sequences were also reported in another study, on T cells expressing NK-cell markers.

V is TRBV11-2 and J is TRBJ1-2, with D hard to call. This clonotype was obtained from a young woman in good health. The sample was PBMCs. The CDR3 DNA sequence: TGTGCCAGCAGCCCCCAAGGAGGGAGATACACCTTC. This encodes CASSPQGGRYTF.